A single sample gave rise to the 4 T cell receptor beta chains below, sequenced in a study of blood T cell repertoires in COVID-19. Profiling relied on immunoSEQ multiplex PCR, and the TCRdb table lists in-frame clones only, not all of them. The repertoire includes approximately 200,000 clones, 80% of them detected once, and 4.5% to 5.5% sits in the top ten. Sequenced material: peripheral blood. The receptors stem from a human donor in a cohort sampled during active COVID-19.

The chain couples TRBV4-2 to TRBJ2-1; 8 bases align to TRBD2. The V segment lost 0 bases and the J segment 7 bases; nucleotides outside the gene matches: 11. CDR1 is LGHNA and CDR2 is YNFKEQ in the germline V gene. The CDR3 runs 17 residues. The DNA of the CDR3 is TGTGCCAGCAGCCAAGATTCGGGGGCGAGCGGGAGAAATGAGCAGTTCTTC. Translated, it gives CASSQDSGASGRNEQFF.

The rearrangement uses TRBV27 and TRBJ1-2; D gene uncertain. This CDR3 has 14 residues. Looked up from germline, CDR1 is MNHEY and CDR2 is SMNVEV (reference sequence). V was cut by 1 base and J by 1 base, with 7 bases left in between. DNA of the CDR3: TGTGCCAGCAGTTTATGGCCGAATAACTATGGCTACACCTTC. The encoded protein is CASSLWPNNYGYTF.

The chain recombines TRBV19 with TRBJ2-7; TRBD1 might be the D (6 bases). CDR3 length equals 14 residues. Germline assignment: CDR1 LNHDA and CDR2 SQIVND (reference sequence). V was shortened by 5 bases and J by 2 bases, with 13 bases between the two germline ends. This chain's CDR3 is CASSPRQATYEQYF. The CDR3 DNA is TGTGCCAGTAGTCCACGACAGGCCACCTACGAGCAGTACTTC.

The chain is built from TRBV28 and TRBJ2-1, with 11 bases lining up with TRBD2. This CDR3 spans 19 amino acids. CDR1 is MDHEN and CDR2 is SYDVKM in the germline V gene. Germline trimming cut 4 bases from V and 0 bases from J; bases unmatched to any gene: 11. CDR3 in amino acids: CASSSSGLAGGSSYNEQFF. In DNA form, the CDR3 reads TGTGCCAGCAGTTCCTCCGGACTAGCGGGTGGGAGCTCCTACAATGAGCAGTTCTTC.